Sequencing of this T cell receptor (beta chain) was carried out in a study of T-cell reconstitution after alpha-beta-depleted transplantation in children. Study-wide points: After transplant, at about two months, alpha-beta T cells were reportedly derived from several hundred expanded graft clones.

Comments on this clonotype: Its cognate antigen is unknown.

For TCRbeta, the library was prepared with unique molecular identifiers. TCRdb processed the PCR reads anew with MiXCR; each CDR3 protein has one entry. The profile shows hundreds of thousands of distinct CDR3 sequences, over 10% of them singletons. The receptor was derived from a male patient younger than 18 who had a stem cell transplant for acute myeloid leukemia, so the T cells may come from the graft donor. The sample was PBMCs, mostly from graft donor cells, taken 360 days after TCRalphabeta/CD19-depleted stem cell transplant.

The CDR3 loop is CAWRDIQEKLFF. CDR3 DNA: TGTGCCTGGAGGGACATACAGGAGAAACTGTTTTTT. The rearrangement uses TRBV30 and TRBJ1-4, with D possibly TRBD1 on 5 matching bases. The germline gives CDR1 GTSNPN, CDR2 SVGIG (reference sequence). V was shortened by 3 bases and J by 11 bases, with 13 bases between the two germline ends. The CDR3 contains 12 residues.